This T cell receptor (beta chain) originates from a study of OX40 agonist ivuxolimab in advanced cancers. On the study more broadly: Averaging 60 years in age, with a range of roughly 20 to 79, the cohort was around 83% male. Study-level results: In the expanded peripheral T cells, antigen specificity was never determined. In a subset of nonresponders, normalized T-cell clonal expansion was also low. Both blood CD4+ and CD8+ T cells showed clonal growth by week 6 at 0.1 to 3.0 mg/kg.

Sequenced by immunoSEQ multiplex PCR; TCRdb stores in-frame clones only, minus some. In the table there are approximately 70,000 clones, about 92% of which are singletons. Germline loops: CDR1 LNHDA, CDR2 SQIVND (reference sequence). The CDR3 is 15 amino acids. The ends lost 5 bases at V and 10 bases at J; junction bases unmatched: 9. A word on this clone: Its antigen is undetermined.

Material: CD4+ or CD8+ T cells sorted from blood, obtained in a trial of the OX40 agonist ivuxolimab. The chain uses TRBV19 and TRBJ2-1; 12 bases line up with TRBD2. This TCR came from an adult with an advanced solid tumor such as melanoma, head and neck, liver or kidney cancer. The CDR3 region is CASSSLAGGSREQFF. DNA for the CDR3: TGTGCCAGTAGTTCACTAGCGGGAGGTTCACGGGAGCAGTTCTTC.